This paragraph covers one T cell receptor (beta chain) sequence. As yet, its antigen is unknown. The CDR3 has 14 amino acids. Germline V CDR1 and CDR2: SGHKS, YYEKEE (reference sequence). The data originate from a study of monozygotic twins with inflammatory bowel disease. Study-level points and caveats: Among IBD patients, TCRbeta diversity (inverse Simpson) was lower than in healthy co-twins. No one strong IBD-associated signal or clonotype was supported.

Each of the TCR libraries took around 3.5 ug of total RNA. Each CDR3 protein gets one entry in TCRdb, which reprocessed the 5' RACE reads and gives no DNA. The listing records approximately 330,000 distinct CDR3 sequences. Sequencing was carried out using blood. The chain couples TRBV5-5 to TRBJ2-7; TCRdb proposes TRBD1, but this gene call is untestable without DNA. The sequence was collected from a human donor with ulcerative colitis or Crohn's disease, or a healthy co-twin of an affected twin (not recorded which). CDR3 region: CASSLRTGADEQYF.